The source of this T cell receptor (beta chain) is a study of blood T cell repertoires in COVID-19. TCRdb's table, derived via immunoSEQ multiplex PCR, lists solely in-frame clones and lacks some. The table records approximately 110,000 clones, 88% of them present only once. Germline-derived CDR1 and CDR2 are MGHRA and YSYEKL. The CDR3 has 14 residues. V dropped 4 bases and J dropped 0 bases, with 10 bases sitting between them. Source material: peripheral blood. This clonotype was obtained from a woman in her forties or fifties with active or convalescent COVID-19. The rearrangement joins TRBV4-1 to TRBJ2-7; D ambiguous. CDR3 sequence: CASSPGLTSYEQYF. Written as DNA, the CDR3 is TGCGCCAGCAGCCCAGGTTTAACCTCCTACGAGCAGTACTTC.